These 10 T cell receptor beta chains were all obtained from the same sample, sequenced in a study of T cells in Graves' hyperthyroidism and ophthalmopathy. Using RNA transcripts as the source, TCR beta CDR3 regions were amplified. HTBI primers were the set used in a first-round RT-PCR of the TCR CDR3. TCRdb reprocessed the multiplex PCR reads via MiXCR and lists one record per CDR3 protein. The top ten hold about 13% of the sample, which has 390,000 or so distinct CDR3 sequences, under 15% seen once. The specimen was blood. These TCRs come from a man younger than 35 with Graves' ophthalmopathy.

The chain has TRBV12-3 or TRBV12-4 and TRBJ1-3; D is unclear. The V end lost 4 bases, the J end lost 6 bases, and 1 base lay between the germline ends. CDR3 length equals 10 residues. This CDR3 reads CASSSNTIYF. Here the CDR3 DNA reads TGTGCCAGCAGTTCAAACACCATATATTTT.

This clonotype was seen a few times. The chain is built from TRBV10-1 and TRBJ1-2, with D perhaps matching TRBD1 (5 bases). Trimming shortened V by 8 bases and J by 4 bases, and 11 bases separated the two germline ends. This CDR3 has 12 residues. Germline CDR1 WNHNN, CDR2 SYGVQD (reference sequence). This CDR3 is CASVQDFYGYTF. Here the CDR3 DNA reads TGCGCCAGCGTACAGGACTTCTATGGCTACACCTTC.

This clonotype was seen many times. The CDR3, as DNA: TGTGCCTGGAGTGTAGGGACGGAGACCCAGTACTTC. Protein product: CAWSVGTETQYF. The chain uses TRBV30 and TRBJ2-5; D tentatively reads TRBD1 or TRBD2 (5 bases each). V lost 0 bases, J lost 5 bases, and 7 bases lay in between. CDR1 and CDR2 from the germline V gene are GTSNPN and SVGIG (reference sequence). CDR3 size: 12 residues.

This clonotype came up many times. The chain recombines TRBV19 with TRBJ1-1, with 7 bases fitting TRBD1. Trimming cost V 5 bases and J 1 base; bases outside gene matches: 7. The CDR3 is made up of 15 amino acids. Germline CDR1 LNHDA, CDR2 SQIVND (reference sequence). CDR3 coding DNA: TGTGCCAGTAGTTTCGGGACAGAAGAGAACACTGAAGCTTTCTTT. Its translation is CASSFGTEENTEAFF.

This clonotype has at least ten counts. The rearrangement links TRBV12-3 or TRBV12-4 to TRBJ2-4, with TRBD2 as a possible D gene (6 bases). The CDR3 length is 15 residues. The V gene lost 8 bases and the J gene lost 7 bases, with 21 bases spanning the gap. The CDR3 DNA reads as TGTGCCAGCCATCCATCTGGGCGGGGAATCAACATTCAGTACTTC. Protein: CASHPSGRGINIQYF.

V usage is TRBV4-1 and J usage is TRBJ2-3; D call uncertain. CDR3 size: 13 residues. The V gene lost 1 base and the J gene lost 6 bases, with 8 bases spanning the gap. In germline, CDR1 is MGHRA, CDR2 YSYEKL. The CDR3, as DNA: TGCGCCAGCAGCCAAGCCGAGTGGGATACGCAGTATTTT. Translated, it gives CASSQAEWDTQYF.

The chain has TRBV11-2 and TRBJ2-3; 10 nucleotides line up with TRBD2. J gave up 6 bases and V 5 bases, and 2 bases lay outside the gene matches. CDR3 length: 13 residues. Per germline, CDR1 SGHAT and CDR2 FQNNGV. CDR3 sequence (DNA): TGTGCCAGCAGCAAGGGACTAGCGGATACGCAGTATTTT. Translating gives CASSKGLADTQYF.

This clonotype was detected ten times or more. This chain connects TRBV6-1 to TRBJ2-2; D might be TRBD2 (5 bases). Germline values: CDR1 MNHNS, CDR2 SASEGT. Trimming stripped 4 bases from V and 7 bases from J, with 7 bases between. The CDR3 totals 12 residues. CDR3 coding DNA: TGTGCCAGCAGTGGGACTTACGGGGAGCTGTTTTTT. It specifies CASSGTYGELFF.

This clonotype was counted at least ten times. The gene calls are TRBV11-2 and TRBJ1-5; D is undetermined. This CDR3 is 13 amino acids long. Germline CDR1 reads SGHAT; CDR2 reads FQNNGV. Trimming left V 5 bases short and J 6 bases short, with 11 bases between. The DNA of the CDR3 is TGTGCCAGCAGCGAAATCCTGGGTCAGCCCCAGCATTTT. Amino acids: CASSEILGQPQHF.

This clonotype was seen repeatedly, ten times or more. V is TRBV6-5 and J is TRBJ2-7, with 7 bases matching TRBD2. V trimming: 2 bases; J trimming: 0 bases; junction bases outside the gene matches: 7. CDR3 length: 16 residues. Per the germline V gene, CDR1 is MNHEY and CDR2 is SVGAGI. In DNA, the CDR3 is TGTGCCAGCAGTTACCCTTGGGGGGAGGGCTCCTACGAGCAGTACTTC. Translated, it gives CASSYPWGEGSYEQYF.